This TCR beta chain came from a study of beta chain features in type 1 diabetes. The V and J ends lost 4 bases and 5 bases, in that order; junction bases with no gene match: 4. This CDR3 has 14 residues. Per germline, CDR1 MDHEN and CDR2 SYDVKM. This clone was detected a few times. Investigators reverse transcribed all isolated RNA, so they sequenced expressed TCRB transcripts. Sequencing was performed with immunoSEQ multiplex PCR; in TCRdb, only in-frame clones are kept and a portion is missing. The repertoire holds more than 150,000 clones, about 13% seen once, with 0.62% in the top ten. The clonotype comes from a woman younger than 30 in good health. The sample consisted of central memory CD4+ T cells from blood. The chain has TRBV28 and TRBJ2-7; 11 bases are shared with TRBD1. The CDR3 nucleotides read TGTGCCAGCAGTTCCCCGGGACAGGGGGACGAGCAGTACTTC. Translating it yields CASSSPGQGDEQYF.